This note documents a single T cell receptor (beta chain) sequence. As originally analysed: Amplification from reference gene primers served as the basis for estimated nucleated cell counts. This table comes from immunoSEQ multiplex PCR, and its TCRdb copy is limited to in-frame clones, with some not included. V, J and clone size are those of that table, while D and trimming were read from the DNA. In the table there are tens of thousands of clones, about four fifths of which are singletons. The record originates from a study of blood T cell repertoires in COVID-19. Study-level background: Italy, Spain and the United States were the sources of the convalescent and acute COVID-19 samples. The analysed material was cDNA or gDNA that came from T cells, B-cell-depleted T cells, or PBMCs.

Trimming took 5 bases from V and 5 from J; bases not matched to a gene: 12. CDR1 MNHNY and CDR2 SVGAGI come from the germline V gene (reference sequence). The CDR3 consists of 17 residues. The chain employs TRBV6-6 and TRBJ1-1; 12 bases line up with TRBD1. The clonotype originates from a human donor in a cohort sampled during active COVID-19. The source material was peripheral blood. CDR3 DNA: TGTGCCAGCAGTCAGCTCCCGGGACAGGGGGCGATTACTGAAGCTTTCTTT. Protein: CASSQLPGQGAITEAFF.